These 5 T cell receptor beta chains came from one sample sequenced in a study of human T cells and chemical hapten exposure. One entry per CDR3 protein, called by TCRdb with MiXCR from the RACE reads. The profile shows roughly 75,000 distinct CDR3 sequences, about 9.2% of them singletons. The time point: healthy volunteer bleed at 6 weeks. The authors extracted total RNA from unfractionated whole blood. Specimen: whole blood. These receptors were collected from a female donor in good health. Some clones in this sample may be carry-over from other donors' samples.

This clonotype was detected many times. V is TRBV29-1 and J is TRBJ2-5, with TRBD1 as a possible D gene (5 bases). V lost 3 bases and J 3 bases, leaving 17 bases between the germline ends. In germline, CDR1 is SQVTM, CDR2 ANQGSEA. The CDR3 consists of 15 residues. CDR3 nucleotide sequence: TGCAGCGTTGAGGGGCCCGGCCGGGCCGAAGAGACCCAGTACTTC. It translates to CSVEGPGRAEETQYF.

This chain uses TRBV19 with TRBJ2-1; possible D gene TRBD2, 7 bases. Germline V gene sequence: CDR1 LNHDA, CDR2 SQIVND (reference sequence). The V and J ends lost 3 bases and 12 bases respectively, with 27 bases between them. CDR3 length: 17 amino acids. For the CDR3, the DNA is TGTGCCAGTAGTATCCAGGGAGGGGGGCCCGGGACACTAGGGCAGTTCTTC. It translates to CASSIQGGGPGTLGQFF.

The chain links TRBV6-6 to TRBJ1-2; TRBD1 aligns across 9 bases. V lost 0 bases to trimming and J lost 3 bases; unmatched junction nucleotides: 8. Germline V gives CDR1 MNHNY, CDR2 SVGAGI (reference sequence). The CDR3 is made up of 17 amino acids. CDR3 amino acids: CASSYSRDRVSDYGYTF. The CDR3 DNA reads as TGTGCCAGCAGTTACTCTAGGGACAGGGTATCTGACTATGGCTACACCTTC.

This clonotype was seen repeatedly, ten times or more. This sequence joins TRBV24-1 and TRBJ2-3; D not resolved. This CDR3 contains 13 residues. Looked up from germline, CDR1 is KGHDR and CDR2 is SFDVKD. The germline V and J ends were trimmed by 3 bases and 8 bases, with 11 bases remaining between them. This CDR3 is CATSDPQLFTQYF. The CDR3, as DNA: TGTGCCACCAGTGATCCCCAGCTTTTTACGCAGTATTTT.

The chain couples TRBV21-1 to TRBJ1-1; the table calls TRBD1, which could not be checked here. TRBV21-1 is a listed pseudogene. CDR3 length: 16 amino acids. The CDR3 protein is CASSKEDINRNTEAFF. DNA for the CDR3: TGTGCCAGCAGCAAAGAGGACATCAACAGGAACACTGAAGCTTTCTTT.